This T cell receptor beta chain was sequenced in a study of blood T cell repertoires in COVID-19 (TCRdb year 2020). For the wider study: Samples covering the acute and convalescent phases of COVID-19 were provided by collaborators in the United States, Italy and Spain. Nearly every sample came with metadata listing a de-identified subject ID, COVID-19 status, age in years and sex. The repertoires were released in a freely available public database meant as a resource for research on the immune response to SARS-CoV-2. The material from the prospective study consisted of cDNA or gDNA derived from T cells, B-cell-depleted T cells, or PBMCs. Where available, HLA class I and class II types were obtained from metadata supplied by the sample provider rather than from assay-based typing. The samples were drawn from two sources: the first 160 participants of the ongoing ImmuneRACE study, and over 950 subjects contributed by 6 global collaborators. The dataset comprised deeply sampled blood TCRbeta repertoires from subjects exposed to, actively infected with, or recovered from COVID-19.

Concerning this clone itself: There is no known antigen for this receptor. Nothing much larger sits one base from this clone, and base qualities are not available.

Another Seattle source contributed samples from volunteer blood donors who had recovered from COVID-19. Collaborating institutions collected whole blood in K2EDTA tubes following their own protocols. For TCRbeta analysis, collaborator samples were shipped as frozen whole blood, as isolated PBMCs, or as DNA extracted from either sample type. TCRbeta CDR3 regions were amplified from genomic DNA using the immunoSEQ Assay, a bias-controlled multiplex PCR. Per the original workflow: The number of nucleated cells in each sample was estimated by amplification of reference gene primers within the assay. To quantify the absolute abundance of each unique TCRbeta CDR3 rearrangement, sequence reads were collapsed and filtered. For each sample, productive Simpson clonality was calculated as the square root of Simpson's diversity index across productive rearrangements. In its TCRdb copy, this immuneACCESS table keeps in-frame sequences only and misses some clones. Where compared with another copy, unresolved V genes explain less than half of these, and the others have no known cause. V and J calls and clone size follow that table, whereas D and trimming were derived from the DNA. The sample table holds roughly 330,000 clones, of which about 89% were seen once. Around 6% of the sample goes to the ten largest clones.

Beyond this particular receptor, the publication reports: How much clinical and demographic metadata was included differed by source and by participant, and the metadata was provided uncurated.

The sample taken for sequencing was peripheral blood. The TCR originated in a man between 18 and 29 years old who had recovered from COVID-19.

The nucleotide sequence reads as follows: TGTGCCAGTAGTACCGAGGTGGCGAACACCGGGGAGCTGTTTTTT. Its coded protein is CASSTEVANTGELFF. The rearrangement combines TRBV19 with TRBJ2-2, with the D segment identity uncertain. A distance of 9 bases separates the germline ends of V and J, which lose 4 bases and 0 bases respectively. Including the terminal cysteine and phenylalanine, the CDR3 comprises 15 residues. CDR3 DNA only is kept here, 45 bases in frame from base 1. The germline V gene (reference sequence) specifies LNHDA as CDR1 and SQIVND as CDR2.